A selection of T cell receptor beta chains follows, all from one sample in a study of control samples from healthy donors and cancer patients. Data came from immunoSEQ multiplex PCR; TCRdb stores just in-frame clones and leaves some out. The sample holds about 18,000 clones; approximately 80% are singletons and the top ten take less than 30%. Sequencing was carried out using PBMCs. Receptors were obtained from a woman in her 70s with lung cancer. CDR3s include the opening cysteine and the closing phenylalanine or tryptophan. The D gene is left open where the match is weak. Clone size is not always given. Where it is, it says once, few, many or a class for expanded clones.

CDR3 length: 15
J gene: TRBJ1-2
D gene: NA
clone size: NA
V gene: TRBV7-2
CDR3 DNA: TGTGCCAGCAGCCCGTTGACGGGGGGCCGAAATGGCTACACCTTC
CDR3 protein: CASSPLTGGRNGYTF

CDR3 length: 12
J gene: TRBJ2-5
D gene: NA
clone size: NA
V gene: TRBV10-2
CDR3 DNA: TGCGCCAGCAGGGGTCCCTCGGAGACCCAGTACTTC
CDR3 protein: CASRGPSETQYF

CDR3 length: 18
J gene: TRBJ2-3
D gene: TRBD2
clone size: NA
V gene: TRBV7-2
CDR3 DNA: TGTGCCAGCAGCTCTAGGGGAAGCGGGAGGGCCAACACAGATACGCAGTATTTT
CDR3 protein: CASSSRGSGRANTDTQYF

CDR3 length: 15
J gene: TRBJ2-1
D gene: TRBD1
clone size: NA
V gene: TRBV28
CDR3 DNA: TGTGCCAGCAGCCCCGGGACAGGGGGCTTCAATGAGCAGTTCTTC
CDR3 protein: CASSPGTGGFNEQFF

CDR3 length: 13
J gene: TRBJ1-1
D gene: TRBD1
clone size: once
V gene: TRBV9
CDR3 DNA: TGTGCCAGCAGCCCCCAGGGGGGGCGAAGAGCTTTCTTT
CDR3 protein: CASSPQGGRRAFF

CDR3 length: 13
J gene: TRBJ1-5
D gene: NA
clone size: NA
V gene: TRBV28
CDR3 DNA: TGTGCCAGCAGTTCAGGGCGAAATCAGCCCCAGCATTTT
CDR3 protein: CASSSGRNQPQHF

CDR3 length: 14
J gene: TRBJ1-2
D gene: TRBD1
clone size: once
V gene: TRBV30
CDR3 DNA: TGTGCCTGGTTTGGGGCGTACAGGGGAGGCGGCTACACCTTC
CDR3 protein: CAWFGAYRGGGYTF

CDR3 length: 17
J gene: TRBJ2-7
D gene: TRBD2
clone size: NA
V gene: TRBV11-3
CDR3 DNA: TGTGCCAGCAGCCCCCCGGGGACTAGCGGGAGGTACAGCGAGCAGTACTTC
CDR3 protein: CASSPPGTSGRYSEQYF

CDR3 length: 15
J gene: TRBJ1-2
D gene: TRBD1
clone size: NA
V gene: TRBV4-1
CDR3 DNA: TGCGCCAGCAGCCAAGAGTTCAGGGGGCTGCATGGCTACACCTTC
CDR3 protein: CASSQEFRGLHGYTF

CDR3 length: 17
J gene: TRBJ1-1
D gene: TRBD1
clone size: NA
V gene: TRBV5-1
CDR3 DNA: TGCGCCAGTACGCCGGGACAGGGGGCGATCGATGGGACTGAAGCTTTCTTT
CDR3 protein: CASTPGQGAIDGTEAFF

CDR3 length: 13
J gene: TRBJ2-5
D gene: NA
clone size: NA
V gene: TRBV6-5
CDR3 DNA: TGTGCCAGCAGTTACGGGTGGAGAGAGACCCAGTACTTC
CDR3 protein: CASSYGWRETQYF

CDR3 length: 16
J gene: TRBJ1-5
D gene: NA
clone size: NA
V gene: TRBV10-2
CDR3 DNA: TGCGCCAGCAGTGAGTCGCGAGGGTTAGGCAATCAGCCCCAGCATTTT
CDR3 protein: CASSESRGLGNQPQHF

CDR3 length: 11
J gene: TRBJ2-3
D gene: NA
clone size: NA
V gene: TRBV7-2
CDR3 DNA: TGTGCCAGCAGCTTTGTAGATACGCAGTATTTT
CDR3 protein: CASSFVDTQYF

CDR3 length: 19
J gene: TRBJ2-3
D gene: TRBD2
clone size: NA
V gene: TRBV4-3
CDR3 DNA: TGCGCCAGCAGCCAGTGGGGTTCAGCTAGCGGAGCCCGGTCAGATACGCAGTATTTT
CDR3 protein: CASSQWGSASGARSDTQYF

CDR3 length: 15
J gene: TRBJ1-1
D gene: NA
clone size: NA
V gene: TRBV27
CDR3 DNA: TGTGCCAGCAGTCCTCCCGAAACATTGAACACTGAAGCTTTCTTT
CDR3 protein: CASSPPETLNTEAFF

CDR3 length: 14
J gene: TRBJ2-2
D gene: TRBD2
clone size: NA
V gene: TRBV6-6
CDR3 DNA: TGTGCCAGCACTCTAGCGGGAGACACCGGGGAGCTGTTTTTT
CDR3 protein: CASTLAGDTGELFF

CDR3 length: 15
J gene: TRBJ1-1
D gene: NA
clone size: NA
V gene: TRBV28
CDR3 DNA: TGTGCCAGCAGTTTATTGGAGAAGGGTGGCACTGAAGCTTTCTTT
CDR3 protein: CASSLLEKGGTEAFF

CDR3 length: 14
J gene: TRBJ2-1
D gene: TRBD2
clone size: NA
V gene: TRBV10-3
CDR3 DNA: TGTGCCATCAGAGGGGGACTAGCGGGGGATGAGCAGTTCTTC
CDR3 protein: CAIRGGLAGDEQFF

CDR3 length: 17
J gene: TRBJ2-3
D gene: NA
clone size: NA
V gene: TRBV18
CDR3 DNA: TGTGCCAGCTCCCCCCAGCCAGCCCGAGGGAGCACAGATACGCAGTATTTT
CDR3 protein: CASSPQPARGSTDTQYF

CDR3 length: 14
J gene: TRBJ1-2
D gene: NA
clone size: NA
V gene: TRBV7-9
CDR3 DNA: TGTGCCAGCAGCCCGGGGGGCAGAAACTATGGCTGCACCTTC
CDR3 protein: CASSPGGRNYGCTF

CDR3 length: 13
J gene: TRBJ2-7
D gene: NA
clone size: few
V gene: TRBV11-2
CDR3 DNA: TGTGCCAGCAGCTTCTGGACTAAGGACGAGCAGTACTTC
CDR3 protein: CASSFWTKDEQYF

CDR3 length: 15
J gene: TRBJ2-7
D gene: TRBD1
clone size: NA
V gene: TRBV27
CDR3 DNA: TGTGCCAGCAGTCTTTCAACCGGGACAGGGGGCGAGCAGTACTTC
CDR3 protein: CASSLSTGTGGEQYF